The 17 T cell receptor beta chains in this list originate from one sample, sequenced in a study of beta chain features in type 1 diabetes (dated by TCRdb to 2017 to 2018). No antigen is known for these receptors. The investigation overall reported the following: A moderate but significant shortening of TCRB CDR3 length was observed in type 1 diabetes patients in all four CD4+ subsets.

Libraries were constructed by the immunoSEQ multiplex PCR assay. The entire amount of isolated RNA was reverse transcribed using the High Capacity cDNA Reverse Transcription Kit, so the sequenced TCRB transcripts were expressed ones. TCRdb obtained this table from immuneACCESS and retained in-frame rearrangements with V and J assigned. These tables miss some clones; where compared with another copy, unresolved V genes account for less than half of the shortfall, and the remainder is unexplained. A total of about 230,000 clones appear in this sample, 16% of them only once. The ten largest clones capture 0.085% of the sample. The material sequenced was naive CD4+ T cells from blood. The meaning of the sample's cell subset or site label: true naive CD4+ T cells. These receptors were taken from a man aged 30-40 years with type 1 diabetes.

This clone was observed a handful of times. The rearrangement joins TRBV7-2 to TRBJ2-2, with unresolved D. The CDR3 consists of 12 residues. Per germline, CDR1 SGHTA and CDR2 FQGNSA. V dropped 5 bases and J dropped 13 bases, with 14 bases sitting between them. CDR3: CASSPDKEWLFF. The CDR3 region has the DNA TGTGCCAGCAGCCCCGATAAAGAGTGGCTGTTTTTT. Complete variable domain (other parts from reference TRBV7-2 and TRBJ2-2): GAGVSQSPSNKVTEKGKDVELRCDPISGHTALYWYRQSLGQGLEFLIYFQGNSAPDKSGLPSDRFSAERTGGSVSTLTIQRTQQEDSAVYLCASSPDKEWLFFGEGSRLTVL.

This clone was detected only a few times. This chain joins TRBV30 and TRBJ2-7, with a tentative D call TRBD2 (5 bases). Trimming cost V 3 bases and J 2 bases, with 8 bases left between them. The CDR3 has 12 amino acids. Looked up from germline, CDR1 is GTSNPN and CDR2 is SVGIG (reference sequence). This chain's CDR3 is CAWSIGAYEQYF. The CDR3 DNA reads as TGTGCCTGGAGCATCGGGGCCTACGAGCAGTACTTC.

In this sample, this clone turned up a few times. This chain's CDR3 is CAISGTGFSETQYF. In nucleotides, the CDR3 is TGTGCCATCAGTGGGACAGGGTTCTCGGAGACCCAGTACTTC. The chain is built from TRBV10-3 and TRBJ2-5, with 8 bases identical to TRBD1. V shed 4 bases and J 5 bases; nucleotides not matched to a gene: 6. This CDR3 region has 14 residues. Germline loops: CDR1 ENHRY, CDR2 SYGVKD.

This clone was observed a few times. The gene calls are TRBV29-1 and TRBJ2-2; the D is unclear. V gave up 5 bases and J gave up 1 base, with 5 bases separating them. Germline V lookup: CDR1 SQVTM, CDR2 ANQGSEA. The CDR3 spans 12 residues. Here the CDR3 DNA reads TGCAGCGTTATGAGGAACACCGGGGAGCTGTTTTTT. This sequence encodes CSVMRNTGELFF.

This clone was seen a few times. V is TRBV30 and J is TRBJ2-1; D possibly uses TRBD1 or TRBD2 (7 bases each). The CDR3 is 15 residues long. Trimming pared 1 base from V and 9 bases from J, leaving 19 bases between. Germline V lookup: CDR1 GTSNPN, CDR2 SVGIG (reference sequence). The CDR3 nucleotides read TGTGCCTGGAGTGGGGGGGGACAGCTCCGAGGTGAGCAGTTCTTC. Amino acid sequence: CAWSGGGQLRGEQFF.

This chain uses TRBV30 with TRBJ2-7, with a possible D match to TRBD2 (7 bases). With 2 bases removed from V and 6 bases from J, the gap between germline ends came to 17 bases. The CDR3 length is 14 residues. The germline CDR1 and CDR2 sequences are GTSNPN and SVGIG (reference sequence). Written as DNA, the CDR3 is TGTGCCTGGAGTCTGACTGGGGGGGCGGTCGAGCAGTACTTC. It is translated as CAWSLTGGAVEQYF.

The rearrangement links TRBV19 to TRBJ2-1, with 9 positions matching TRBD2. With V trimmed by 7 bases and J by 6 bases, 10 bases remained unmatched. CDR3 length equals 15 residues. CDR1 LNHDA and CDR2 SQIVND come from the germline V gene (reference sequence). For the CDR3, the DNA is TGTGCCAGTACCACGCGGGAGGGCTGGGCCAATGAGCAGTTCTTC. Its protein is CASTTREGWANEQFF. The full variable domain, with the rest looked up from reference TRBV19 and TRBJ2-1, is DGGITQSPKYLFRKEGQNVTLSCEQNLNHDAMYWYRQDPGQGLRLIYYSQIVNDFQKGDIAEGYSVSREKKESFPLTVTSAQKNPTAFYLCASTTREGWANEQFFGPGTRLTVL.

Written as DNA, the CDR3 is TGCAGCGTGGGTAGACAGTTTGACTCCTACAATGAGCAGTTCTTC. This encodes CSVGRQFDSYNEQFF. J is TRBJ2-1 and V is TRBV29-1, with D perhaps matching TRBD1 (5 bases). V lost 6 bases to trimming and J lost 0 bases, with 15 bases between them. The CDR3 runs to 15 residues. CDR1 is SQVTM, CDR2 ANQGSEA, per germline.

Remarks on this clone: This sample also contains other DNA sequences that code for the same CDR3. This chain joins TRBV30 and TRBJ1-3, with D possibly being TRBD1 (5 bases). CDR3 length: 12 residues. The V and J ends lost 4 bases and 3 bases respectively, with 7 bases between them. Germline V gene lookup returns CDR1 GTSNPN and CDR2 SVGIG (reference sequence). The CDR3 reads CAWTGSGNTIYF. In DNA, the CDR3 is TGTGCCTGGACAGGGAGTGGAAACACCATATATTTT.

This sequence joins TRBV5-4 and TRBJ2-1; D may be TRBD1 or TRBD2 (5 bases each). The CDR3 covers 14 residues. Germline lookup yields CDR1 SGHNT and CDR2 YYREEE (reference sequence). V was cut by 4 bases and J by 9 bases, with 17 bases left in between. CDR3 nucleotides: TGTGCCAGCAGCCATGGGGGTCCGCCGGGTGAGCAGTTCTTC. It is translated as CASSHGGPPGEQFF.

The chain uses TRBV29-1 and TRBJ2-3; D may be TRBD1 (5 bases). In germline, CDR1 is SQVTM, CDR2 ANQGSEA. CDR3 length equals 16 residues. Trimming cost V 3 bases and J 3 bases, with 19 bases left between them. The CDR3 DNA sequence: TGCAGCGTTGACCCCCGGTCAGGGATGGATACAGATACGCAGTATTTT. Amino acids: CSVDPRSGMDTDTQYF.

The gene calls are TRBV25-1 and TRBJ2-3; TRBD1 agrees at 7 bases. Losses at the gene ends were 7 bases for V and 0 bases for J; bases not matched to a gene: 4. The CDR3 consists of 14 residues. The germline gives CDR1 MGHDK, CDR2 SYGVNS. CDR3 DNA sequence: TGTGCCAGCAAAATGACAGGGAGCACAGATACGCAGTATTTT. Translation gives CASKMTGSTDTQYF.

In this sample, this clone turned up a few times. The V call is TRBV4-1, the J call TRBJ2-1, with D perhaps matching TRBD2 (7 bases). V was clipped by 1 base and J by 0 bases, with 16 bases between them. Per the germline V gene, CDR1 is MGHRA and CDR2 is YSYEKL. The CDR3 spans 18 residues. The CDR3 loop reads CASSQGPRGGNSYNEQFF. CDR3 in DNA: TGCGCCAGCAGCCAAGGGCCAAGGGGGGGAAACTCCTACAATGAGCAGTTCTTC.

The chain uses TRBV30 and TRBJ1-4, with D perhaps TRBD1 (6 bases). The CDR3 length is 15 residues. Germline lookup yields CDR1 GTSNPN and CDR2 SVGIG (reference sequence). Deletions cut 2 bases from V and 8 bases from J, with 18 bases between. The CDR3 here is CAWSREWTVEEKLFF. The CDR3 nucleotides read TGTGCCTGGAGTCGAGAATGGACAGTAGAGGAAAAACTGTTTTTT.

The chain has TRBV4-3 and TRBJ2-1; 9 nucleotides agree with TRBD2. Per germline, CDR1 LGHNA and CDR2 YSLEER. Germline trimming cut 0 bases from V and 6 bases from J; bases unmatched to any gene: 9. The CDR3 sequence is 17 residues long. The CDR3 here is CASSQETAGGFLNEQFF. The DNA of the CDR3 is TGCGCCAGCAGCCAAGAAACCGCGGGAGGGTTCCTCAATGAGCAGTTCTTC.

This chain uses TRBV18 with TRBJ2-5; D might be TRBD1 or TRBD2, each matching 5 bases. Germline CDR1 KGHSH, CDR2 LQKENI. Trimming left V 3 bases short and J 3 bases short, with 11 bases between. The CDR3 runs to 14 residues. DNA for the CDR3: TGTGCCAGCTCACCGAGGGCAGGGAAAGAGACCCAGTACTTC. Its protein is CASSPRAGKETQYF.

The chain links TRBV4-1 to TRBJ1-4; D uncertain. The CDR3 has 15 residues. Trimming left V 5 bases short and J 4 bases short, with 14 bases between. Germline V lookup: CDR1 MGHRA, CDR2 YSYEKL. CDR3 residues: CASSLRHLDNEKLFF. In DNA, the CDR3 is TGCGCCAGCAGCTTACGACATCTGGATAATGAAAAACTGTTTTTT.